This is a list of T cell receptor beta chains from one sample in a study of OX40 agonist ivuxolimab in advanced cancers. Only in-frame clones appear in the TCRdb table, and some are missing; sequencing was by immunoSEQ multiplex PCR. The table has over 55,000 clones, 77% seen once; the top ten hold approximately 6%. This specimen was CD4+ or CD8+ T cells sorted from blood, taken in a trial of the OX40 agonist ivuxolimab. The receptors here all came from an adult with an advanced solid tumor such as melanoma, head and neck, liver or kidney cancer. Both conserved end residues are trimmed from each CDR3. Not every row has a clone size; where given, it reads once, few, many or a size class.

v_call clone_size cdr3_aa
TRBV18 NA ASSPSQIGSSYNEQF
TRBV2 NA ASSGGLGETQY
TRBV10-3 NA AISERVGTSNQPQH
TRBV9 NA ASSVEGSGFGGYT
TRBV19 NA ASRRGAAQPQH
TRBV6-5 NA ASSRDGLGKLF
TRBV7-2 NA ASSPSGGGGETQY
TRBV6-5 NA ASSYSFTAPYEQY
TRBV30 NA AWSPPRQRGYGYT
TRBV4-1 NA ASSSSSGANVLT
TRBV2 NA ASSEQETDTQY
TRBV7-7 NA ASSLGSGNTDTQY
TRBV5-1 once ASRTAGGPYNEQF
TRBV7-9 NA ASSLVVQGGADTQY
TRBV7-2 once ASSSRTGGTGELF
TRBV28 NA ASSLSRELNTGELF
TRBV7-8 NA ATSFFFGGSGANVLT
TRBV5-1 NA ASSIALGKNEQF
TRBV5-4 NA ASSSGTDTYEQY
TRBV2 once ASSAQGPNQPQH